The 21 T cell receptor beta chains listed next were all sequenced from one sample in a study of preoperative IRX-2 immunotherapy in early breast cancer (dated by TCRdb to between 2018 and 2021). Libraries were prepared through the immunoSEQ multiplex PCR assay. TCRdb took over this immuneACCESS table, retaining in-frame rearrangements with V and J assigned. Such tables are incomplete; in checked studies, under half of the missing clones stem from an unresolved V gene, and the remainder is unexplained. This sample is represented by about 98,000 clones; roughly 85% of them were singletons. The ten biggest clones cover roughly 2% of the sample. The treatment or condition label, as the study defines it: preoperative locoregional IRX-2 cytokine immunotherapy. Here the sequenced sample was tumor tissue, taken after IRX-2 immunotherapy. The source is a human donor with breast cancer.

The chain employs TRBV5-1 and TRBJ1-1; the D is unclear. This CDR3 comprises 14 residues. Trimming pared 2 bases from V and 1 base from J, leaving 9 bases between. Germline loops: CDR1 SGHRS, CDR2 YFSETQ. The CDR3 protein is CASSFGGGNTEAFF. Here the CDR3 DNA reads TGCGCCAGCAGCTTTGGAGGTGGGAACACTGAAGCTTTCTTT.

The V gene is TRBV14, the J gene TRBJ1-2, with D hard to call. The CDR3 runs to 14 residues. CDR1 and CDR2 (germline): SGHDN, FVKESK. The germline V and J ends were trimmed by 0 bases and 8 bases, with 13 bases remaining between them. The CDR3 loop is CASSQELGGHGYTF. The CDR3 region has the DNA TGTGCCAGCAGCCAAGAGTTGGGAGGGCACGGCTACACCTTC.

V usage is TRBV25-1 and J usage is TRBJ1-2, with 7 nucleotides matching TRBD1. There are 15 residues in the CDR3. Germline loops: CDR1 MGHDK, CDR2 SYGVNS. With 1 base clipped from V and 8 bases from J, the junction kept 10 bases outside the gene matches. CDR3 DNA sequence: TGTGCCAGCAGTGAATGGGCCGACAGGGATAGCGGCTACACCTTC. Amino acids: CASSEWADRDSGYTF.

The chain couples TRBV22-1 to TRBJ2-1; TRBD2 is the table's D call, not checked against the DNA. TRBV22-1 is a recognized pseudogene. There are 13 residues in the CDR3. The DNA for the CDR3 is TGTGCCAGCAAAACGGGAGGGAACAATGAGCAGTTCTTC. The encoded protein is CASKTGGNNEQFF.

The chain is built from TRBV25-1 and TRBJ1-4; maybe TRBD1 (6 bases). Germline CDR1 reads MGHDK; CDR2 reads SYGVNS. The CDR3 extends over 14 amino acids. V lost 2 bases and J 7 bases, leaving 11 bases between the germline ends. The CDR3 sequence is CASSEPGGGEKLFF. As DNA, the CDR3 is TGTGCCAGCAGTGAACCTGGGGGCGGTGAAAAACTGTTTTTT.

CDR3 region: CAWSHSGDTEAFF. Written as DNA, the CDR3 is TGTGCCTGGAGTCATAGCGGGGACACTGAAGCTTTCTTT. The chain combines TRBV30 with TRBJ1-1; D is undetermined. V was shortened by 2 bases and J by 3 bases, with 10 bases between the two germline ends. The germline V gene has CDR1 GTSNPN and CDR2 SVGIG (reference sequence). The CDR3 consists of 13 residues.

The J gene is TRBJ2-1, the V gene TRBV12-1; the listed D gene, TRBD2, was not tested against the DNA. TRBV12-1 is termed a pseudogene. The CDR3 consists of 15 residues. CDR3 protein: CASSLIEGAGNEQFF. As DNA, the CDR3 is TGTGCCAGCAGCTTGATAGAAGGCGCGGGGAATGAGCAGTTCTTC.

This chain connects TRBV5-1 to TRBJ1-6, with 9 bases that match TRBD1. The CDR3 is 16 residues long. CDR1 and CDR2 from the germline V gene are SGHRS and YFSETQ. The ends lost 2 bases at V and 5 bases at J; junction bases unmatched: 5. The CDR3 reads CASSFTGGPNNSPLHF. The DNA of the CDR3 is TGCGCCAGCAGCTTTACAGGGGGCCCGAATAATTCACCCCTCCACTTT. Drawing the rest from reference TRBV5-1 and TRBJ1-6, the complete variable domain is KAGVTQTPRYLIKTRGQQVTLSCSPISGHRSVSWYQQTPGQGLQFLFEYFSETQRNKGNFPGRFSGRQFSNSRSEMNVSTLELGDSALYLCASSFTGGPNNSPLHFGNGTRLTVT.

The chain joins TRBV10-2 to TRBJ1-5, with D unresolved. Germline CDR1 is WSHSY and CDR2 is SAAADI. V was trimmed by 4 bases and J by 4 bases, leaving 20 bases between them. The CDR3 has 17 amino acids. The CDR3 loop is CASSGGARRERNQPQHF. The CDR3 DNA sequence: TGCGCCAGCAGTGGCGGCGCACGGAGAGAACGGAATCAGCCCCAGCATTTT.

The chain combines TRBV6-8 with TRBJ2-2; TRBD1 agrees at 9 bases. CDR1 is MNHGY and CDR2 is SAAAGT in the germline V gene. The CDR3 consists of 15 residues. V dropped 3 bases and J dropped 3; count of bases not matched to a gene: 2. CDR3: CASSYDRGDTGELFF. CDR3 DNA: TGTGCCAGCAGTTATGACAGGGGGGACACCGGGGAGCTGTTTTTT.

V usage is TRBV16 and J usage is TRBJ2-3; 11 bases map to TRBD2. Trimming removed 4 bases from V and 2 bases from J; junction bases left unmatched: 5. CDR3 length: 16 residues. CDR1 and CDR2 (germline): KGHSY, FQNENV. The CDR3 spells CASSLQLAGATDTQYF. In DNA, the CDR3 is TGTGCCAGCAGCCTCCAACTAGCGGGGGCCACAGATACGCAGTATTTT. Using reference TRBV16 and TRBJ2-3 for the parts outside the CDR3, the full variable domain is GEEVAQTPKHLVRGEGQKAKLYCAPIKGHSYVFWYQQVLKNEFKFLISFQNENVFDETGMPKERFSAKCLPNSPCSLEIQATKLEDSAVYFCASSLQLAGATDTQYFGPGTRLTVL.

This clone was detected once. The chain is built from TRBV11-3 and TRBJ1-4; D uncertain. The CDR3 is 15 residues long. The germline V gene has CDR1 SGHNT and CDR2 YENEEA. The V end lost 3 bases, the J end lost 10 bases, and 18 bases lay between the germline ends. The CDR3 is CASSLRRLPPGKLFF. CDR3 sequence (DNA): TGTGCCAGCAGCTTGCGGCGGCTCCCCCCTGGAAAACTGTTTTTT.

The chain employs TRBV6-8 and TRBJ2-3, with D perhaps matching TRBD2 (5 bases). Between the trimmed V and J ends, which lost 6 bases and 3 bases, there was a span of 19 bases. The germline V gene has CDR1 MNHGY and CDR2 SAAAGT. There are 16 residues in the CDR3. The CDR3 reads CASSPSRADWTDTQYF. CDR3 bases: TGTGCCAGCAGCCCCTCGCGGGCCGACTGGACAGATACGCAGTATTTT.

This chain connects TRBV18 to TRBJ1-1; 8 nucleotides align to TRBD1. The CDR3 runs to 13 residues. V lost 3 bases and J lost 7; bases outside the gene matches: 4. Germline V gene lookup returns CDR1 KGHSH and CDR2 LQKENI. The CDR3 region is CASSPGQGYEAFF. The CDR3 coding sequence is TGTGCCAGCTCACCCGGACAGGGTTATGAAGCTTTCTTT.

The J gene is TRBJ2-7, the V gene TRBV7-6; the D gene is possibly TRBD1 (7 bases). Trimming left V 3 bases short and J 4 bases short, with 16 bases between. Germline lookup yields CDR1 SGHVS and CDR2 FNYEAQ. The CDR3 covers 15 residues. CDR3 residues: CASSFGQGGSYEQYF. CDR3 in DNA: TGTGCCAGCAGCTTCGGGCAGGGGGGTTCGTACGAGCAGTACTTC. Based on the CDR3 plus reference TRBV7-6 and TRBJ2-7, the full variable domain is GAGVSQSPRYKVTKRGQDVALRCDPISGHVSLYWYRQALGQGPEFLTYFNYEAQQDKSGLPNDRFSAERPEGSISTLTIQRTEQRDSAMYRCASSFGQGGSYEQYFGPGTRLTVT.

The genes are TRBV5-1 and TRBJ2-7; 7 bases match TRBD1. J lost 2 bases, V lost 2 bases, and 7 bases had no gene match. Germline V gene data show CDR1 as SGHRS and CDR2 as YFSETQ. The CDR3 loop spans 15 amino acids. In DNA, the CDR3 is TGCGCCAGCAGCTTAGCGACAGGGAGAACCTACGAGCAGTACTTC. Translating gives CASSLATGRTYEQYF.

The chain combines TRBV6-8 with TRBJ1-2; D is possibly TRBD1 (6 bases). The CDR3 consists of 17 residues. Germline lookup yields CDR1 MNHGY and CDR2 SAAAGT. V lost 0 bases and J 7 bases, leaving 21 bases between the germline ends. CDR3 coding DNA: TGTGCCAGCAGTTACTCGATCCGGGACACGGTGTCTGGTGGCTACACCTTC. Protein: CASSYSIRDTVSGGYTF.

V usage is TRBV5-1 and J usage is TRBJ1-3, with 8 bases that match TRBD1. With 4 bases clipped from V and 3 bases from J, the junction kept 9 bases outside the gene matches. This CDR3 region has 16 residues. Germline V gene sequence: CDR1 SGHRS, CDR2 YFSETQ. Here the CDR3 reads CASSLSGTGGGNTIYF. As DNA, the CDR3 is TGCGCCAGCAGCCTCTCTGGAACAGGGGGTGGAAACACCATATATTTT.

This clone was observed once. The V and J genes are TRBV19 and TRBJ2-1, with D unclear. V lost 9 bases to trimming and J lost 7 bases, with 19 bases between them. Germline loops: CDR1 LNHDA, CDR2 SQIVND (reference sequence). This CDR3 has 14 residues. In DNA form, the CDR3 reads TGTGCCAGCAGACGGACCCCTGGGGTGAATGAGCAGTTCTTC. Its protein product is CASRRTPGVNEQFF. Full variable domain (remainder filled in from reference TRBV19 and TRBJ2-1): DGGITQSPKYLFRKEGQNVTLSCEQNLNHDAMYWYRQDPGQGLRLIYYSQIVNDFQKGDIAEGYSVSREKKESFPLTVTSAQKNPTAFYLCASRRTPGVNEQFFGPGTRLTVL.

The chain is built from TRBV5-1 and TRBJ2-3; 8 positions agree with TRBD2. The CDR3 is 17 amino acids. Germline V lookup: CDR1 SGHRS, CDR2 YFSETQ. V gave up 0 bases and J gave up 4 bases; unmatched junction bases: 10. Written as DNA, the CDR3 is TGCGCCAGCAGCTTGGGAGCGGCGGGGGGTACCGCAGATACGCAGTATTTT. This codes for CASSLGAAGGTADTQYF.

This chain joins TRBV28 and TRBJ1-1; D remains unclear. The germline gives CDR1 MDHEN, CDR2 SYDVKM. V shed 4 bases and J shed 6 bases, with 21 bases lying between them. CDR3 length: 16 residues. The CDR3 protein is CASSSLRRTDWPEAFF. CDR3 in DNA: TGTGCCAGCAGTTCCCTCAGAAGGACCGATTGGCCTGAAGCTTTCTTT.